The present entry profiles one T cell receptor beta chain with its context. Its matching antigen is unknown. J gave up 2 bases and V 5 bases, and 18 bases lay outside the gene matches. The length of the CDR3 is 18 residues. Germline CDR1 and CDR2: MNHEY and SMNVEV (reference sequence). This sample was included in a study of cytomegalovirus exposure and HLA in healthy donors. Across the whole study: The 90 to 150 validation repertoires used the same platform as the 650 to 800 first-cohort repertoires, a later analysis reported.

Regarding the study as a whole: One later analysis, an examination of the 100 to 150 validation repertoires, found that first-cohort TCR clusters tended to co-occur in them. The study found most TCR sequences rare, yet found some public TCRs in many donors.

Sequencing was performed with immunoSEQ multiplex PCR; in TCRdb, only in-frame clones are kept and a portion is missing. The sample contains over 200,000 clones, almost 90% of which appear only once. The donors were part of the validation cohort, which consisted of over a hundred subjects and was separate from the first cohort of around 620 subjects. This receptor was taken from a young woman in good health and CMV-seronegative. The chain is built from TRBV27 and TRBJ2-7, with 7 nucleotides matching TRBD2. Sequencing was performed on PBMCs. CDR3 sequence: CASSPRPPSTSPTYEQYF. The CDR3 coding sequence is TGTGCCAGCAGTCCCAGGCCCCCCTCGACTAGCCCGACCTACGAGCAGTACTTC.